Sequencing of this T cell receptor beta chain was carried out in a study of blood T cells in healthy people across ages. Study-wide findings and caveats: Older individuals had lower TCR beta diversity per million T cells (the decline was roughly linear).

With a J-beta primer mix and a sample-barcoded 5' primer, a second PCR ran roughly 6 to 11 cycles. TCRdb re-called the 5' RACE reads with MiXCR, one entry per CDR3 protein. The data hold 700,000 to 850,000 distinct CDR3 sequences, with about 53% observed a single time. There were healthy Caucasian individuals from Russia, aged about 6 to 90, serving as donors. Each sample used at least 7 million PBMCs. Of note for this clonotype: Its cognate antigen is unknown.

This TCR was sampled from a man of 80 years or more in good health. Sequenced: blood.

The CDR3 sequence is CASSQTGADEQYF. The CDR3, as DNA: TGCGCCAGCAGCCAGACAGGGGCGGACGAGCAGTACTTC. The rearrangement uses TRBV5-1 and TRBJ2-7; 8 nucleotides match TRBD1. From germline, CDR1 is SGHRS and CDR2 YFSETQ. The CDR3 extends over 13 amino acids. The J segment lost 5 bases and the V segment lost 4 bases, leaving 5 bases of the junction unmatched.